This T cell receptor beta chain was obtained from a study of CD8+CD57+ T cells in acquired aplastic anemia. Study-level findings and limits: Patients and controls turned out to have roughly 30 CD8+ CDR3 sequences in common. Statistical testing detected no significant gap in CD8+ Simpson's diversity between patients and controls.

With respect to this clonotype: Its antigen is unidentified.

It was patients with CD8+CD57+ cell expansion by flow cytometry who were chosen for sequencing. Germline CDR1 and CDR2: SNHLY and FYNNEI. The length of the CDR3 is 12 residues. Trimming took 3 bases from V and 10 from J, leaving 9 bases between them. Profiles of TCR beta VDJ and CDR3 were generated from a genomic DNA template. TCRdb ran MiXCR on the reads and lists one entry per CDR3 protein. The data hold roughly 160,000 distinct CDR3 sequences, with over 55% observed a single time. Sequenced: sorted CD4+, CD8+, or CD8+CD57+ T cells (not recorded which) from PBMCs. The chain uses TRBV2 and TRBJ1-4; tentative D call: TRBD1 (5 bases). The receptor's source is a human donor with aplastic anemia. The CDR3 bases are TGTGCCAGCAGTGACCGGGACGCAAAACTGTTTTTT. It is translated as CASSDRDAKLFF. The variable domain in full, with the rest retrieved from reference TRBV2 and TRBJ1-4, is EPEVTQTPSHQVTQMGQEVILRCVPISNHLYFYWYRQILGQKVEFLVSFYNNEISEKSEIFDDQFSVERPDGSNFTLKIRSTKLEDSAMYFCASSDRDAKLFFGSGTQLSVL.